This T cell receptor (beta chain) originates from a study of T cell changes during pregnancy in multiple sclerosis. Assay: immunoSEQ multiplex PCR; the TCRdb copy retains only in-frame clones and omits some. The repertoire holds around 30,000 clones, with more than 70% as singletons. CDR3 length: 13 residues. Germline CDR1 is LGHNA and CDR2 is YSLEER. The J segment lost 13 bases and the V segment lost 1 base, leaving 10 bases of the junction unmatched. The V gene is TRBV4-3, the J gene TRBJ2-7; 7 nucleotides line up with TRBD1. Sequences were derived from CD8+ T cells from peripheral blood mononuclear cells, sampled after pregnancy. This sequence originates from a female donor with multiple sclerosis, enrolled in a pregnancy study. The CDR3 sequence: CASSQVSQDRLYF. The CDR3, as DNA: TGCGCCAGCAGCCAAGTTAGTCAGGACAGGCTCTACTTC.